What follows are 23 T cell receptor beta chains derived from one specimen sequenced in a study of metastatic and nonmetastatic thyroid tumors. TCRdb re-analyzed the PCR reads through MiXCR. The sample lists roughly 42,000 clones, 15% to 20% seen once, with 12% to 15% in the top ten. No treatment of any kind had been given to any patient before thyroid surgery. Input material: tumor tissue. These receptors all stem from a female donor with papillary thyroid cancer or a benign thyroid nodule (not recorded which). Some clones in this sample may be carry-over from other donors' samples.

This clone was seen repeatedly, ten times or more. The chain links TRBV7-8 to TRBJ2-7; 7 nucleotides align to TRBD2. Germline V gene sequence: CDR1 SGHVS, CDR2 FQNEAQ. V dropped 3 bases and J dropped 5; count of bases not matched to a gene: 4. The CDR3 is 13 amino acids. The CDR3 loop is CASSFYGRNEQYF. DNA of the CDR3: TGTGCCAGCAGCTTTTACGGGAGGAACGAGCAGTACTTC. The full variable domain, in which reference TRBV7-8 and TRBJ2-7 provide the parts outside the CDR3, is GAGVSQSPRYKVAKRGQDVALRCDPISGHVSLFWYQQALGQGPEFLTYFQNEAQLDKSGLPSDRFFAERPEGSVSTLKIQRTQQEDSAVYLCASSFYGRNEQYFGPGTRLTVT.

This clone was counted between two and nine times. Other DNA sequences within the sample encode an identical CDR3. The V and J genes are TRBV7-3 and TRBJ2-5, with D unclear. V was clipped by 4 bases and J by 5 bases, with 5 bases between them. Germline V gene lookup returns CDR1 SGHTA and CDR2 FQGTGA. The CDR3 runs to 11 residues. CDR3 sequence reads: CASSSGETQYF. The CDR3 nucleotides read TGTGCCAGCAGCTCCGGTGAGACCCAGTACTTC. Based on the CDR3 plus reference TRBV7-3 and TRBJ2-5, the full variable domain is GAGVSQTPSNKVTEKGKYVELRCDPISGHTALYWYRQSLGQGPEFLIYFQGTGAADDSGLPNDRFFAVRPEGSVSTLKIQRTERGDSAVYLCASSSGETQYFGPGTRLLVL.

The chain links TRBV6-1 to TRBJ1-3, with a possible D match to TRBD1 (5 bases). The CDR3 loop spans 18 amino acids. Germline V gives CDR1 MNHNS, CDR2 SASEGT. The V end was cut by 3 bases, the J end by 0 bases, with 18 bases between. In nucleotides, the CDR3 is TGTGCCAGCAGTGAGAGGGGACGGGGGTTCAGCTCTGGAAACACCATATATTTT. Its translation is CASSERGRGFSSGNTIYF.

This clone was detected only a few times. The gene calls are TRBV10-3 and TRBJ2-6, with D possibly TRBD2 on 5 matching bases. V lost 4 bases to trimming and J lost 1 base, with 11 bases between them. The CDR3 has 16 amino acids. Germline lookup yields CDR1 ENHRY and CDR2 SYGVKD. CDR3 amino acids: CAISGLWESGANVLTF. The CDR3 DNA reads TGTGCCATCAGTGGCCTCTGGGAGTCTGGGGCCAACGTCCTGACTTTC.

Concerning this clone itself: A much larger clone lies one base from this, so it may be a read error. The chain has TRBV2 and TRBJ2-5; no clear D. The germline V and J ends were trimmed by 8 bases and 1 base, with 11 bases remaining between them. CDR1 and CDR2 from the germline V gene are SNHLY and FYNNEI. This CDR3 is built from 13 residues. The CDR3 loop reads CASSRLAQETQYF. In nucleotides, the CDR3 is TGTGCCAGCTCGCGACTGGCCCAAGAGACCCAGTACTTC.

In its sample, this clone was seen many times. The chain couples TRBV6-2 or TRBV6-3 to TRBJ2-3; D gene uncertain. From germline, CDR1 is MNHEY and CDR2 SVGEGT. The germline V and J ends were trimmed by 2 bases and 2 bases, with 5 bases remaining between them. The CDR3 totals 13 residues. The CDR3 sequence is CASSYKNTDTQYF. The CDR3 bases are TGTGCCAGCAGTTACAAAAACACAGATACGCAGTATTTT.

The table lists this clone with a few counts. The chain couples TRBV6-1 to TRBJ1-2, with 9 bases identical to TRBD1. The J segment lost 4 bases and the V segment lost 6 bases, leaving 6 bases of the junction unmatched. Looked up from germline, CDR1 is MNHNS and CDR2 is SASEGT. CDR3 length: 14 residues. The chain's CDR3 is CASSRTGAGYGYTF. The CDR3 bases are TGTGCCAGCAGCCGGACAGGGGCCGGCTATGGCTACACCTTC.

The V and J genes are TRBV30 and TRBJ1-5; D remains unclear. Germline V gene sequence: CDR1 GTSNPN, CDR2 SVGIG (reference sequence). Trimming pared 0 bases from V and 8 bases from J, leaving 11 bases between. This CDR3 comprises 13 residues. The CDR3: CAWSVLGREPQHF. The CDR3 coding sequence is TGTGCCTGGAGTGTACTTGGGAGGGAGCCCCAGCATTTT. Together with reference TRBV30 and TRBJ1-5, the CDR3 gives the full variable domain: SQTIHQWPATLVQPVGSPLSLECTVEGTSNPNLYWYRQAAGRGLQLLFYSVGIGQISSEVPQNLSASRPQDRQFILSSKKLLLSDSGFYLCAWSVLGREPQHFGDGTRLSIL.

This clone was seen only a few times. The chain is built from TRBV4-2 and TRBJ2-2, with D perhaps matching TRBD1 or TRBD2 (5 bases each). CDR1 is LGHNA, CDR2 YNFKEQ, per germline. This CDR3 comprises 15 residues. The V gene lost 4 bases and the J gene lost 1 base, with 10 bases spanning the gap. CDR3 sequence: CASSPRDLNTGELFF. The CDR3 nucleotides read TGTGCCAGCAGCCCCCGGGACCTGAACACCGGGGAGCTGTTTTTT.

This clone has a count of ten or more. The chain carries TRBV6-1 and TRBJ2-1; D gene uncertain. The V gene's germline CDR1 is MNHNS and CDR2 SASEGT. Trimming removed 6 bases at V and 9 bases at J, with 15 bases between. The CDR3 runs to 13 residues. The chain's CDR3 is CASSYQPRSEQFF. The CDR3 DNA is TGTGCCAGCAGCTACCAGCCGAGGAGTGAGCAGTTCTTC.

This clone has a handful of counts. The chain's CDR3 is CASSLGTTQQFF. Here the CDR3 DNA reads TGTGCCAGCAGCTTAGGGACGACCCAGCAGTTCTTC. The chain links TRBV11-1 to TRBJ2-1; D unclear. The germline V and J ends were trimmed by 1 base and 11 bases, with 9 bases remaining between them. The CDR3 contains 12 residues. Germline V gene lookup returns CDR1 SGHAT and CDR2 FQDESV (reference sequence).

This clone was seen at least ten times. The rearrangement links TRBV11-2 to TRBJ2-2, with 8 positions matching TRBD2. CDR3 length equals 17 residues. The V segment lost 1 base and the J segment 5 bases; nucleotides outside the gene matches: 9. CDR1 is SGHAT and CDR2 is FQNNGV in the germline V gene. CDR3 loop: CASSLGFSGELTGELFF. The CDR3 nucleotides are TGTGCCAGCAGCTTAGGTTTTAGCGGGGAACTAACCGGGGAGCTGTTTTTT.

In this sample, this clone turned up a few times. Given a much more abundant clone one base away, this may be a read error. The chain uses TRBV29-1 and TRBJ2-7; possibly TRBD1 for D (7 bases). Germline V CDR1 and CDR2: SQVTM, ANQGSEA. The ends were cut back, 6 bases at V and 4 bases at J, with 16 bases in the middle. This CDR3 contains 13 residues. The CDR3 nucleotides are TGCAGCGTCTCCCGCAGGGGGAGGTACGAGCAGTACTTC. Encoded protein: CSVSRRGRYEQYF.

There are a few counts of this clone. The conserved phenylalanine or tryptophan is not found at the CDR3 terminus, so this likely reflects a read error. The gene calls are TRBV6-2 or TRBV6-3 and TRBJ1-5; maybe TRBD1 (5 bases). The V gene's germline CDR1 is MNHEY and CDR2 SVGEGT. Trimming left V 1 base short and J 6 bases short, with 16 bases between. The length of the CDR3 is 16 residues. CDR3 region: CASSYCARAPSQPQHS. The CDR3 DNA reads TGTGCCAGCAGTTACTGTGCCAGGGCCCCCTCTCAGCCCCAGCATTCT.

This rearrangement joins TRBV5-5 to TRBJ2-7, with 8 bases identical to TRBD1. V was clipped by 6 bases and J by 3 bases; unmatched bases: 11. The CDR3 consists of 15 residues. Germline CDR1 reads SGHKS; CDR2 reads YYEKEE (reference sequence). CDR3 sequence (DNA): TGTGCCAGCACCACCTTCGGGACAGGTAACTACGAGCAGTACTTC. Encoded protein: CASTTFGTGNYEQYF. Full variable domain (missing parts from reference TRBV5-5 and TRBJ2-7): DAGVTQSPTHLIKTRGQQVTLRCSPISGHKSVSWYQQVLGQGPQFIFQYYEKEERGRGNFPDRFSARQFPNYSSELNVNALLLGDSALYLCASTTFGTGNYEQYFGPGTRLTVT.

This clone appeared many times. This sequence joins TRBV20-1 and TRBJ2-7, with D unclear. V gave up 5 bases and J gave up 2 bases, with 4 bases separating them. CDR1 and CDR2 from the germline V gene are DFQATT and SNEGSKA (reference sequence). The CDR3 has 10 residues. CDR3 nucleotides: TGCAGTGCTGGAGCCTACGAGCAGTACTTC. Its translation: CSAGAYEQYF.

This clone occurred many times. The rearrangement links TRBV2 to TRBJ1-6; maybe TRBD1 (5 bases). There are 15 residues in the CDR3. Looked up from germline, CDR1 is SNHLY and CDR2 is FYNNEI. The V end lost 6 bases, the J end lost 2 bases, and 11 bases lay between the germline ends. CDR3: CASRPEGTYNSPLHF. The DNA for the CDR3 is TGTGCCAGCAGACCCGAGGGGACCTATAATTCACCCCTCCACTTT.

This clone was detected only a few times. This chain joins TRBV25-1 and TRBJ2-1; 7 nucleotides agree with TRBD2. CDR3 length equals 15 residues. Germline assignment: CDR1 MGHDK and CDR2 SYGVNS. The J segment lost 5 bases and the V segment lost 5 bases, leaving 9 bases of the junction unmatched. In DNA form, the CDR3 reads TGTGCCAGCAGTCTGCAGCGGGGATTTGACAATGAGCAGTTCTTC. This translates into CASSLQRGFDNEQFF.

V and J are TRBV5-1 and TRBJ1-1; D gene uncertain. With 6 bases removed from V and 2 bases from J, the gap between germline ends came to 5 bases. Germline CDR1 is SGHRS and CDR2 is YFSETQ. The CDR3 spans 11 residues. The CDR3 sequence: CASTGNTEAFF. DNA for the CDR3: TGCGCCAGCACAGGCAACACTGAAGCTTTCTTT.

In this sample, this clone turned up many times. The sample contains more than one DNA sequence encoding this CDR3. This chain links TRBV4-1 with TRBJ2-7; 7 nucleotides match TRBD2. With V trimmed by 4 bases and J by 4 bases, 13 bases remained unmatched. From germline, CDR1 is MGHRA and CDR2 YSYEKL. The CDR3 contains 16 residues. DNA of the CDR3: TGCGCCAGCAGCCGTATGGGAGGGCCGGTTGGGTACGAGCAGTACTTC. Protein: CASSRMGGPVGYEQYF.

By sample share, this clone is medium-sized. The genes are TRBV12-3 or TRBV12-4 and TRBJ2-3; the match to TRBD2 covers 7 bases. The junction had 14 bases not matched to a gene; V was cut back by 5 bases and J by 0 bases. This CDR3 has 18 residues. Written as DNA, the CDR3 is TGTGCCAGCAGTCCGGATTCGTGGCGGGAGCGTAGCACAGATACGCAGTATTTT. It yields the protein CASSPDSWRERSTDTQYF.

The gene calls are TRBV27 and TRBJ2-5, with 10 bases lining up with TRBD1. With V trimmed by 5 bases and J by 5 bases, 14 bases remained unmatched. The germline CDR1 and CDR2 sequences are MNHEY and SMNVEV (reference sequence). The CDR3 runs 17 residues. The CDR3 loop is CASSQMPGQGSGETQYF. DNA for the CDR3: TGTGCCAGCAGTCAGATGCCGGGACAGGGGTCTGGGGAGACCCAGTACTTC.

A note on this clone: This may come from a read error, since a much larger clone is one base off. This sample also contains other DNA sequences that code for the same CDR3. The chain couples TRBV20-1 to TRBJ1-1; the D is unclear. The CDR3 runs to 11 residues. CDR1 is DFQATT, CDR2 SNEGSKA, per germline (reference sequence). Trimming took 6 bases from V and 6 from J, leaving 11 bases between them. CDR3 in DNA: TGCAGTGCCAGACACAGTGCTGAAGCTTTCTTT. Translation: CSARHSAEAFF.